This TCR beta chain was identified in a study of shared clonotypes between healthy human individuals. At the level of the study: Researchers assigned three CD4 naive, three CD4 memory, two CD8 naive and one CD8 memory plate to each donor.

A word on this clone: Its antigen is still unknown.

Findings of the study overall: Unshared clonotypes carried lower generation probabilities than those common to all four donors.

In the authors' workflow: Owing to the provision of junction-only sequences devoid of quality scores by immunoSEQ, filtering differed. Only in-frame clones appear in the TCRdb table, and some are missing; sequencing was by immunoSEQ multiplex PCR. V and J calls and clone size are as listed in that table; D and trimming were resolved from the DNA. This sample has fewer than 1.6 million clones, with about 98.5% found just once. The germline gives CDR1 SQVTM, CDR2 ANQGSEA. Trimming shortened V by 7 bases and J by 4 bases, and 13 bases separated the two germline ends. The length of the CDR3 is 12 residues. CD4+ cells underwent separation, giving CD45RA+ naive and CD45RA-negative memory subsets.

This receptor was obtained from a man younger than 40 in good health. Sequenced: naive CD4+ T cells sorted from blood. Subset specified: CD45RA+ positively selected. The V call is TRBV29-1, the J call TRBJ2-5, with D possibly matching TRBD2 (5 bases). CDR3 loop: CSEMQGGETQYF. DNA of the CDR3: TGCAGCGAGATGCAAGGAGGAGAGACCCAGTACTTC.